Below, 4 T cell receptor beta chains from the same sample are listed, as sequenced in a study of T cell responses to AZD1222 COVID-19 vaccine. This table comes from immunoSEQ multiplex PCR, and its TCRdb copy is limited to in-frame clones, with some not included. The sample lists about 76,000 clones; 70% to 90% were seen once. The material was peripheral blood, obtained on day 0 of AZD1222 vaccination. Receptors originate from an adult in good health.

The V gene is TRBV7-2, the J gene TRBJ2-3; TRBD2 matches 15 bases. V was pared by 0 bases and J by 2 bases, with 12 bases of the junction left unmatched. CDR1 and CDR2 from the germline V gene are SGHTA and FQGNSA. The CDR3 extends over 21 amino acids. Here the CDR3 reads CASSLALGLAGGRSNTDTQYF. The DNA of the CDR3 is TGTGCCAGCAGCTTAGCCCTGGGACTAGCGGGGGGCCGATCTAACACAGATACGCAGTATTTT.

The V gene is TRBV11-3, the J gene TRBJ2-2, with unresolved D. Germline CDR1 and CDR2: SGHNT and YENEEA. The V end was cut by 0 bases, the J end by 8 bases, with 7 bases between. The CDR3 totals 13 residues. CDR3 nucleotides: TGTGCCAGCAGCTTAGATTTGCGAGGGGAGCTGTTTTTT. This translates into CASSLDLRGELFF.

The chain couples TRBV3-1 (or the pseudogene TRBV3-2) to TRBJ2-7; 8 bases agree with TRBD1. The CDR3 is 15 residues long. Germline-derived CDR1 and CDR2 are LGHDT and YNNKEL (reference sequence). V lost 4 bases, J lost 5 bases, and 10 bases stayed unmatched. The CDR3 DNA is TGTGCCAGCAGCCTCGAACAGGGGGGTCTGGACGAGCAGTACTTC. Protein product: CASSLEQGGLDEQYF.

This clone ranks as medium-sized. This chain joins TRBV5-5 and TRBJ1-6; no firm D call. Germline V lookup: CDR1 SGHKS, CDR2 YYEKEE (reference sequence). V dropped 1 base and J dropped 5 bases, with 13 bases sitting between them. There are 16 residues in the CDR3. CDR3 sequence (DNA): TGTGCCAGCAGCTTGCGGATGCGGGCTAATAATTCACCCCTCCACTTT. Residues: CASSLRMRANNSPLHF.